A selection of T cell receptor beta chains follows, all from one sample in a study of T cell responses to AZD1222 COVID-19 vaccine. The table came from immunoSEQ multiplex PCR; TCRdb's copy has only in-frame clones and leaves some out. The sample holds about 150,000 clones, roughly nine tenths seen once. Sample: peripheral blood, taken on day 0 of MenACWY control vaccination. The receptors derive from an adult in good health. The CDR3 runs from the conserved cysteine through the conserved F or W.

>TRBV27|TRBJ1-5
CASSSPPLGPQHF
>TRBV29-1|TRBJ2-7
CSAMRQGPYEQYF
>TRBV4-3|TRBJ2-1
CASSQEVPSGWTSSYNEQFF
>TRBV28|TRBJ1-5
CASSFVGQPQHF
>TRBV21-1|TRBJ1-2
CASSKGGQGKPYGYTF
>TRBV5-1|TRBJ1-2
CASSSLSNGYTF
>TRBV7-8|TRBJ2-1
CASSLASIRGEGYNEQFF
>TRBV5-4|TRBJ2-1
CASSFYKGVDGYNEQFF
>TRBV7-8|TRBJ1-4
CASSLSRVLSTNEKLFF
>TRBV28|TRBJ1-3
CASSFRGTGNTIYF
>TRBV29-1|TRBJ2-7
CSGRDSSYEQYF
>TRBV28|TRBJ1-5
CASRPGQGHQPQHF
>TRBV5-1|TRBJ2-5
CASSLEGGQIKTQYF
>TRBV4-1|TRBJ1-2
CASSQEVFGYTF
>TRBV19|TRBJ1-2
CASSGVDRGDYGYTF
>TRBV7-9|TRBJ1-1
CASSLDRVNTEAFF